Below are 18 T cell receptor beta chains sequenced from a single sample in a study of molecular identifiers for immune sequencing clone quantification. In TCRdb, the PCR reads were re-called with MiXCR into one record per CDR3 protein. Among some 650,000 distinct CDR3 sequences listed, just under 20% were seen once. The sample taken for sequencing was naive CD8+ T cells from blood, with Jurkat cell RNA spiked in. The subset: FACS-sorted CD8+CD4-CCR7+CD45RA+ naive T cells. These receptors came from a human donor in good health. Some libraries in this study had Jurkat cell RNA spiked in.

Comment on this clonotype: One base away lies a much larger clone, so this may be a sequencing read error. Because it lacks the conserved phenylalanine or tryptophan at the end, this CDR3 is likely a read error. This chain connects TRBV27 to TRBJ2-1, with 14 positions matching TRBD2. The trim removed 8 bases at V and 6 bases at J, leaving 3 bases unmatched. The CDR3 has 14 residues. CDR1 is MNHEY, CDR2 SMNVEV, per germline (reference sequence). CDR3 amino acids: CASLGLAGGNEQFS. Here the CDR3 DNA reads TGTGCCAGCCTAGGACTAGCGGGGGGCAATGAGCAGTTCTCC.

The table lists this clonotype with many counts. The rearrangement uses TRBV30 and TRBJ2-7, with D possibly being TRBD2 (6 bases). The CDR3 has 11 amino acids. Germline CDR1 reads GTSNPN; CDR2 reads SVGIG (reference sequence). Between the trimmed V and J ends, which lost 5 bases and 4 bases, there was a span of 9 bases. CDR3 coding DNA: TGTGCCTGGCGGGAGTCGTACGAGCAGTACTTC. Its protein is CAWRESYEQYF.

This clonotype showed up just a few times. The V gene is TRBV27, the J gene TRBJ1-1; 7 bases fit TRBD1. Per the germline V gene, CDR1 is MNHEY and CDR2 is SMNVEV (reference sequence). There are 15 residues in the CDR3. The junction had 12 bases not matched to a gene; V was cut back by 6 bases and J by 5 bases. The CDR3 protein is CASRGRQGMGTEAFF. In nucleotides, the CDR3 is TGTGCCAGCAGGGGGAGACAGGGAATGGGGACTGAAGCTTTCTTT.

In this sample, this clonotype turned up many times. The chain combines TRBV29-1 with TRBJ2-7; D might be TRBD1 or TRBD2, each matching 5 bases. The CDR3 runs 12 residues. Germline V CDR1 and CDR2: SQVTM, ANQGSEA. V was trimmed by 8 bases and J by 5 bases, leaving 16 bases between them. CDR3 coding DNA: TGCAGCACTGGGGACGGAGGTCACGAGCAGTACTTC. Encoded protein: CSTGDGGHEQYF.

This chain joins TRBV3-1 and TRBJ2-2; D assignment may be TRBD1 or TRBD2 (6 bases each). The CDR3 has 18 residues. The V end was cut by 0 bases, the J end by 4 bases, with 18 bases between. The germline CDR1 and CDR2 sequences are LGHDT and YNNKEL (reference sequence). The CDR3 region has the DNA TGTGCCAGCAGCCAAGATGTTTTCGGGGGCATGAGCACCGGGGAGCTGTTTTTT. Protein sequence: CASSQDVFGGMSTGELFF. Combining the CDR3 with reference TRBV3-1 and TRBJ2-2 gives the whole variable domain DTAVSQTPKYLVTQMGNDKSIKCEQNLGHDTMYWYKQDSKKFLKIMFSYNNKELIINETVPNRFSPKSPDKAHLNLHINSLELGDSAVYFCASSQDVFGGMSTGELFFGEGSRLTVL.

This clonotype has a count of ten or more. This rearrangement joins TRBV24-1 to TRBJ2-1; no firm D call. The CDR3 covers 13 residues. Per germline, CDR1 KGHDR and CDR2 SFDVKD. Trimming removed 4 bases at V and 1 base at J, with 4 bases between. The CDR3 DNA is TGTGCCACCAGTGAGGGTTCCTACAATGAGCAGTTCTTC. It yields the protein CATSEGSYNEQFF.

This clonotype was seen a handful of times. V and J are TRBV4-3 and TRBJ1-1; D possibly corresponds to TRBD1 (6 bases). CDR1 is LGHNA and CDR2 is YSLEER in the germline V gene. Trimming took off 0 bases at V and 5 bases at J, with 25 bases between the two ends. The CDR3 runs 19 residues. The CDR3 reads CASSQDYPPGVGAKTEAFF. The CDR3 DNA follows: TGCGCCAGCAGCCAAGACTATCCCCCGGGGGTGGGGGCTAAGACTGAAGCTTTCTTT.

Note on this clonotype: Just one base apart from a much larger clone, this may be a read error. The rearrangement uses TRBV2 and TRBJ1-3; possible D gene TRBD1, 5 bases. The CDR3 consists of 14 residues. Germline lookup yields CDR1 SNHLY and CDR2 FYNNEI. Trimming stripped 8 bases from V and 0 bases from J, with 11 bases between. The CDR3 nucleotides are TGTGCCAGCCGGACATTAGGCTCTGGAAACACCATATATTTT. This encodes CASRTLGSGNTIYF. Based on the CDR3 plus reference TRBV2 and TRBJ1-3, the full variable domain is EPEVTQTPSHQVTQMGQEVILRCVPISNHLYFYWYRQILGQKVEFLVSFYNNEISEKSEIFDDQFSVERPDGSNFTLKIRSTKLEDSAMYFCASRTLGSGNTIYFGEGSWLTVV.

This clonotype was counted many times. The rearrangement uses TRBV30 and TRBJ2-2; D is unclear. CDR1 and CDR2 from the germline V gene are GTSNPN and SVGIG (reference sequence). The CDR3 sequence is 12 residues long. Trimming pared 0 bases from V and 4 bases from J, leaving 3 bases between. The chain's CDR3 is CAWSVRTGELFF. CDR3 sequence (DNA): TGTGCCTGGAGTGTACGCACCGGGGAGCTGTTTTTT.

For this clonotype: A read error is possible here, since a much larger clone lies one base away. The chain combines TRBV5-4 with TRBJ2-1; unclear D gene. V lost 4 bases to trimming and J lost 6 bases, with 14 bases between them. This CDR3 comprises 14 residues. Germline CDR1 SGHNT, CDR2 YYREEE (reference sequence). For the CDR3, the DNA is TGTGCCAGCAGCACAATGGACCTCTTCAATGAGCAGTTCTTC. As protein: CASSTMDLFNEQFF.

This clonotype was picked up many times. V gene TRBV28 combines with J gene TRBJ2-7; D unresolved. Between the trimmed V and J ends, which lost 4 bases and 5 bases, there was a span of 18 bases. The length of the CDR3 is 15 residues. Looked up from germline, CDR1 is MDHEN and CDR2 is SYDVKM. CDR3 in amino acids: CASSSIPLGGDEQYF. In DNA, the CDR3 is TGTGCCAGCAGTTCAATACCCCTTGGCGGCGACGAGCAGTACTTC.

This chain links TRBV6-2 or TRBV6-3 with TRBJ2-7; possible D gene TRBD2, 6 bases. The length of the CDR3 is 16 residues. Germline-derived CDR1 and CDR2 are MNHEY and SVGEGT. Trimming left V 4 bases short and J 6 bases short, with 22 bases between. The CDR3: CASSSTTSKGGSEQYF. CDR3 DNA sequence: TGTGCCAGCAGTTCGACGACATCTAAAGGAGGGTCCGAGCAGTACTTC.

The chain uses TRBV7-9 and TRBJ2-5; 10 nucleotides align to TRBD2. The CDR3 covers 15 residues. The V gene's germline CDR1 is SEHNR and CDR2 FQNEAQ (reference sequence). Germline trimming cut 5 bases from V and 5 bases from J; bases unmatched to any gene: 8. For the CDR3, the DNA is TGTGCCAGCAGCCACTCGCTACTAGCGGGGGAGACCCAGTACTTC. Its translation is CASSHSLLAGETQYF.

This clonotype was observed at least ten times. The chain employs TRBV4-3 and TRBJ1-1; 10 bases match TRBD1. The V gene end was trimmed by 3 bases and the J gene end by 5 bases; junction bases not matched to a gene: 3. CDR3 length: 14 residues. Germline V lookup: CDR1 LGHNA, CDR2 YSLEER. The CDR3 sequence: CASSQTGGDTEAFF. CDR3 bases: TGCGCCAGCAGCCAGACAGGGGGCGATACTGAAGCTTTCTTT.

This clonotype was counted many times. The V gene is TRBV29-1, the J gene TRBJ2-3, with D unclear. The germline gives CDR1 SQVTM, CDR2 ANQGSEA. There are 11 residues in the CDR3. The V end was cut by 8 bases, the J end by 5 bases, with 11 bases between. The CDR3 coding sequence is TGCAGCTTCTCTACGAGAGATACGCAGTATTTT. Encoded protein: CSFSTRDTQYF.

To note about this clonotype: This may stem from a read error, because a much larger clone lies one nucleotide away. The V call is TRBV9, the J call TRBJ1-6; perhaps TRBD1 as D (5 bases). The CDR3 sequence is 15 residues long. Germline-derived CDR1 and CDR2 are SGDLS and YYNGEE. The CDR3 DNA sequence: TGTGCCAGCAGCCTCGGGAGGGGCTATAATTCACCCCTCCGCTTT. Protein sequence: CASSLGRGYNSPLRF.

There are many counts of this clonotype. This sequence joins TRBV6-5 and TRBJ2-5, with a weak D call TRBD2 (6 bases). The CDR3 covers 13 residues. V dropped 0 bases and J dropped 4 bases, with 6 bases sitting between them. Germline V gene lookup returns CDR1 MNHEY and CDR2 SVGAGI. CDR3 in amino acids: CASSYSEGETQYF. As DNA, the CDR3 is TGTGCCAGCAGTTACTCGGAGGGAGAGACCCAGTACTTC.

V is TRBV19 and J is TRBJ2-3; D is unresolved. The CDR3 has 17 residues. Germline-derived CDR1 and CDR2 are LNHDA and SQIVND (reference sequence). The germline V and J ends were trimmed by 2 bases and 0 bases, with 15 bases remaining between them. The CDR3 protein is CASSIWAPLRSTDTQYF. For the CDR3, the DNA is TGTGCCAGTAGTATATGGGCCCCTTTGAGGAGCACAGATACGCAGTATTTT. Full variable domain (outside the CDR3, taken from reference TRBV19 and TRBJ2-3): DGGITQSPKYLFRKEGQNVTLSCEQNLNHDAMYWYRQDPGQGLRLIYYSQIVNDFQKGDIAEGYSVSREKKESFPLTVTSAQKNPTAFYLCASSIWAPLRSTDTQYFGPGTRLTVL.